These 3 T cell receptor beta chains originate from one sample sequenced in a study of T cell changes during pregnancy in multiple sclerosis. The data were produced by immunoSEQ multiplex PCR, yet TCRdb's version contains in-frame clones alone and is incomplete. The sample holds over 60,000 clones; almost 97% are singletons and the top ten take about 2.3%. This material consisted of CD8+ T cells from peripheral blood mononuclear cells, taken after pregnancy. These receptor sequences come from a female donor with multiple sclerosis, enrolled in a pregnancy study.

This chain links TRBV19 with TRBJ2-2; possibly TRBD2 for D (6 bases). Germline CDR1 is LNHDA and CDR2 is SQIVND (reference sequence). V shed 9 bases and J shed 0 bases, with 14 bases lying between them. The CDR3 extends over 15 amino acids. This CDR3 reads CASSPSVPNTGELFF. In DNA form, the CDR3 reads TGTGCCAGCAGTCCTAGCGTACCGAACACCGGGGAGCTGTTTTTT.

This clone has more than one count but fewer than ten. The V call is TRBV10-3, the J call TRBJ2-1; 7 bases are shared with TRBD1. The V gene's germline CDR1 is ENHRY and CDR2 SYGVKD. V trimming: 6 bases; J trimming: 8 bases; junction bases outside the gene matches: 7. The CDR3 has 13 residues. This chain's CDR3 is CAIREGGADEQFF. The CDR3 DNA reads TGTGCCATCAGAGAAGGGGGCGCGGATGAGCAGTTCTTC.

The chain recombines TRBV28 with TRBJ1-1, with D possibly being TRBD1 (6 bases). The V gene lost 3 bases and the J gene lost 5 bases, with 19 bases spanning the gap. Looked up from germline, CDR1 is MDHEN and CDR2 is SYDVKM. This CDR3 region has 16 residues. The CDR3 reads CASSFLSRGGRTEAFF. Written as DNA, the CDR3 is TGTGCCAGCAGTTTCCTCAGTAGGGGGGGACGTACTGAAGCTTTCTTT. Filled out from reference TRBV28 and TRBJ1-1, the complete variable domain reads DVKVTQSSRYLVKRTGEKVFLECVQDMDHENMFWYRQDPGLGLRLIYFSYDVKMKEKGDIPEGYSVSREKKERFSLILESASTNQTSMYLCASSFLSRGGRTEAFFGQGTRLTVV.